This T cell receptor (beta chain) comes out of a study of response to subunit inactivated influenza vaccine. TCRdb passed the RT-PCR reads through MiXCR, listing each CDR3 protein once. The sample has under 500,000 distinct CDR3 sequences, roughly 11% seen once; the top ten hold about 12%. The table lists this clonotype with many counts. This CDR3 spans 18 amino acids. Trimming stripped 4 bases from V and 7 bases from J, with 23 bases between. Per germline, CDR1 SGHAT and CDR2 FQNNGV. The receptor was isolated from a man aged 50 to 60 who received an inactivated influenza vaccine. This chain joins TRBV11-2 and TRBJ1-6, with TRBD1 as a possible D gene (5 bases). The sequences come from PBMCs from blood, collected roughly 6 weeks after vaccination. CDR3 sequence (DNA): TGTGCCAGCAGCTACCAGCCGCACAGGACCGGGGGGAATTCACCCCTCCACTTT. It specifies CASSYQPHRTGGNSPLHF.